Following are 31 T cell receptor beta chains from one sample sequenced in a study of identical twins. TCRdb called the 5' RACE reads again in MiXCR, with one record for every CDR3 protein. Altogether 350,000 to 450,000 distinct CDR3 sequences are present, about 18% being singletons, with the ten largest covering roughly an eighth. Sequences were obtained from naive T cells sorted from blood. The receptors originated from a man aged 45-60 years in good health.

This clonotype was seen only a few times. V usage is TRBV12-3 or TRBV12-4 and J usage is TRBJ2-7; D uncertain. The CDR3 has 14 amino acids. V lost 5 bases, J lost 7 bases, and 18 bases lay in between. CDR3 nucleotides: TGTGCCAGCAGTCCGCCCGGCCGGGTGGGGGAGCAGTACTTC. This gives the protein CASSPPGRVGEQYF.

This clonotype has at least ten counts. This chain connects TRBV12-3 or TRBV12-4 to TRBJ1-2, with TRBD1 matching 10 bases. Trimming took 5 bases from V and 7 from J; bases not matched to a gene: 7. This CDR3 has 14 residues. CDR3 nucleotide sequence: TGTGCCAGCAGTCCTCAAGACAGGGGGCCTGGCTACACCTTC. This encodes CASSPQDRGPGYTF.

The sample holds many counts of this clonotype. V is TRBV10-3 and J is TRBJ2-2; no reliable D call. V gave up 2 bases and J gave up 6 bases, with 4 bases separating them. The CDR3 has 12 residues. Germline CDR1 ENHRY, CDR2 SYGVKD. CDR3 protein: CAISEGPGELFF. The CDR3 DNA is TGTGCCATCAGTGAGGGCCCCGGGGAGCTGTTTTTT.

This clonotype has just a few counts. This chain links TRBV28 with TRBJ2-4, with 11 bases aligning to TRBD2. The germline V gene encodes CDR1 MDHEN and CDR2 SYDVKM. Trimming took 8 bases from V and 0 from J; bases not matched to a gene: 9. The CDR3 length is 17 residues. This CDR3 reads CASGLAGGLLAKNIQYF. In DNA, the CDR3 is TGTGCCAGCGGGCTAGCGGGGGGACTACTAGCCAAAAACATTCAGTACTTC.

This clonotype was counted at least ten times. The gene calls are TRBV20-1 and TRBJ2-1, with D possibly being TRBD2 (5 bases). Germline CDR1 is DFQATT and CDR2 is SNEGSKA (reference sequence). CDR3 size: 15 residues. Trimming stripped 5 bases from V and 2 bases from J, with 16 bases between. This CDR3 is CSACPLADPYNEQFF. Here the CDR3 DNA reads TGCAGTGCTTGCCCCCTAGCTGATCCCTACAATGAGCAGTTCTTC.

This clonotype was observed at least ten times. This chain joins TRBV18 and TRBJ2-1, with D tentatively TRBD1 or TRBD2 (5 bases each). The CDR3 has 12 amino acids. Germline CDR1 is KGHSH and CDR2 is LQKENI. V lost 3 bases to trimming and J lost 6 bases, with 6 bases between them. CDR3 DNA sequence: TGTGCCAGCTCACCGGGGGTCAATGAGCAGTTCTTC. Its protein is CASSPGVNEQFF.

In this sample, this clonotype turned up a few times. The chain links TRBV18 to TRBJ1-3; D perhaps matches TRBD1 (5 bases). Germline CDR1 is KGHSH and CDR2 is LQKENI. The V end lost 0 bases, the J end lost 4 bases, and 13 bases lay between the germline ends. The CDR3 extends over 16 amino acids. The DNA of the CDR3 is TGTGCCAGCTCACCACCAACAGGAGAAGAGGGAAACACCATATATTTT. It yields the protein CASSPPTGEEGNTIYF. Complete variable domain (other parts from reference TRBV18 and TRBJ1-3): NAGVMQNPRHLVRRRGQEARLRCSPMKGHSHVYWYRQLPEEGLKFMVYLQKENIIDESGMPKERFSAEFPKEGPSILRIQQVVRGDSAAYFCASSPPTGEEGNTIYFGEGSWLTVV.

At least ten counts were recorded for this clonotype. The V call is TRBV12-3 or TRBV12-4, the J call TRBJ2-3; 7 bases agree with TRBD1. The V segment lost 7 bases and the J segment 1 base; nucleotides outside the gene matches: 5. The CDR3 is made up of 14 amino acids. This chain's CDR3 is CASNRGTGTDTQYF. CDR3 in DNA: TGTGCCAGCAACCGAGGGACAGGCACAGATACGCAGTATTTT.

This clonotype came up many times. V usage is TRBV7-9 and J usage is TRBJ2-1, with D unclear. Germline CDR1 SEHNR, CDR2 FQNEAQ (reference sequence). The CDR3 runs 16 residues. With 0 bases removed from V and 0 bases from J, the gap between germline ends came to 9 bases. The CDR3 protein is CASSLAGLSSYNEQFF. Written as DNA, the CDR3 is TGTGCCAGCAGCTTAGCGGGTCTGAGCTCCTACAATGAGCAGTTCTTC.

This clonotype turned up a few times. The rearrangement joins TRBV7-2 to TRBJ1-1; 8 bases match TRBD1. Germline assignment: CDR1 SGHTA and CDR2 FQGNSA. The CDR3 is 16 amino acids. The ends lost 3 bases at V and 0 bases at J; junction bases unmatched: 6. This chain's CDR3 is CASSFRGQVVNTEAFF. The CDR3, as DNA: TGTGCCAGCAGCTTCAGGGGGCAGGTAGTGAACACTGAAGCTTTCTTT.

The gene calls are TRBV20-1 and TRBJ1-1; the D gene is possibly TRBD1 (5 bases). CDR1 and CDR2 from the germline V gene are DFQATT and SNEGSKA (reference sequence). V lost 5 bases, J lost 3 bases, and 25 bases lay in between. This CDR3 contains 17 residues. The CDR3 DNA reads TGCAGTGCTCCAAAGGGGCAGGAACGGTATGGGGACACTGAAGCTTTCTTT. Translating it yields CSAPKGQERYGDTEAFF.

This clonotype was counted at least ten times. The chain employs TRBV4-2 and TRBJ2-1; 13 bases are shared with TRBD2. Germline lookup yields CDR1 LGHNA and CDR2 YNFKEQ. V lost 6 bases and J lost 6; bases outside the gene matches: 11. This CDR3 comprises 17 residues. The CDR3 reads CASSTAPGTSGVNEQFF. CDR3 bases: TGTGCCAGCAGTACAGCACCCGGGACTAGCGGGGTCAATGAGCAGTTCTTC.

This sequence joins TRBV27 and TRBJ2-7; D is possibly TRBD1 (6 bases). The CDR3 is 12 residues long. The germline CDR1 and CDR2 sequences are MNHEY and SMNVEV (reference sequence). V lost 3 bases and J 6 bases, leaving 9 bases between the germline ends. In nucleotides, the CDR3 is TGTGCCAGCAGTTTTATCAGGGGCGAGCAGTACTTC. The encoded protein is CASSFIRGEQYF.

This clonotype was seen a few times. This rearrangement joins TRBV10-3 to TRBJ2-3; 12 bases match TRBD2. The V gene end was trimmed by 2 bases and the J gene end by 0 bases; junction bases not matched to a gene: 6. There are 18 residues in the CDR3. Germline V gene data show CDR1 as ENHRY and CDR2 as SYGVKD. This chain's CDR3 is CAISEARTSGKSTDTQYF. CDR3 nucleotide sequence: TGTGCCATCAGTGAGGCCAGGACTAGCGGGAAAAGCACAGATACGCAGTATTTT.

This clonotype has a handful of counts. The rearrangement joins TRBV3-1 to TRBJ2-7, with 9 bases matching TRBD1. V was pared by 2 bases and J by 5 bases, with 7 bases of the junction left unmatched. CDR3 length: 15 residues. The germline gives CDR1 LGHDT, CDR2 YNNKEL (reference sequence). CDR3 sequence reads: CASSQLGTGLDEQYF. The CDR3 nucleotides read TGTGCCAGCAGCCAACTGGGGACAGGGTTAGACGAGCAGTACTTC.

The rearrangement uses TRBV4-2 and TRBJ2-1, with D hard to call. V was clipped by 0 bases and J by 10 bases, with 10 bases between them. The germline gives CDR1 LGHNA, CDR2 YNFKEQ. This CDR3 region has 13 residues. The CDR3 DNA follows: TGTGCCAGCAGCCAAGACGCAGGATCGGAGCAGTTCTTC. Its translation is CASSQDAGSEQFF.

This rearrangement joins TRBV5-5 to TRBJ2-1; no reliable D call. The V gene's germline CDR1 is SGHKS and CDR2 YYEKEE (reference sequence). The ends were cut back, 3 bases at V and 9 bases at J, with 7 bases in the middle. The CDR3 sequence is 11 residues long. The CDR3 region has the DNA TGTGCCAGCAGCTCGAATGGTGAGCAGTTCTTC. Residues: CASSSNGEQFF. Full variable domain (outside the CDR3, taken from reference TRBV5-5 and TRBJ2-1): DAGVTQSPTHLIKTRGQQVTLRCSPISGHKSVSWYQQVLGQGPQFIFQYYEKEERGRGNFPDRFSARQFPNYSSELNVNALLLGDSALYLCASSSNGEQFFGPGTRLTVL.

The V call is TRBV7-9, the J call TRBJ2-7; unclear D gene. Germline V lookup: CDR1 SEHNR, CDR2 FQNEAQ (reference sequence). The V gene lost 7 bases and the J gene lost 5 bases, with 15 bases spanning the gap. The CDR3 has 13 residues. CDR3 sequence reads: CASTMGTTNEQYF. Written as DNA, the CDR3 is TGTGCCAGCACAATGGGAACGACGAACGAGCAGTACTTC.

Only a few counts were recorded for this clonotype. J is TRBJ2-3 and V is TRBV4-3; D is ambiguous. The CDR3 loop spans 13 amino acids. Germline V lookup: CDR1 LGHNA, CDR2 YSLEER. Trimming stripped 3 bases from V and 6 bases from J, with 10 bases between. The CDR3 DNA sequence: TGCGCCAGCAGCCAGGCCGCTTGGGATACGCAGTATTTT. It encodes CASSQAAWDTQYF.

This clonotype came up many times. Here the CDR3 DNA reads TGTGCCAGCAAGACAGGGGGAACTGAAGCTTTCTTT. It specifies CASKTGGTEAFF. V gene TRBV2 combines with J gene TRBJ1-1, with 9 bases fitting TRBD1. V lost 7 bases to trimming and J lost 5 bases; unmatched junction nucleotides: 2. Germline values: CDR1 SNHLY, CDR2 FYNNEI. The CDR3 consists of 12 residues.

This clonotype occurred a few times. The chain recombines TRBV29-1 with TRBJ2-3; 8 nucleotides agree with TRBD1. The germline V gene has CDR1 SQVTM and CDR2 ANQGSEA. The CDR3 sequence is 15 residues long. The ends lost 6 bases at V and 2 bases at J; junction bases unmatched: 10. CDR3 sequence: CSVSAGQADTDTQYF. Here the CDR3 DNA reads TGCAGCGTGTCCGCGGGACAGGCCGACACAGATACGCAGTATTTT.

The chain joins TRBV6-5 to TRBJ2-5, with a possible D match to TRBD2 (5 bases). Germline lookup yields CDR1 MNHEY and CDR2 SVGAGI. V was cut by 4 bases and J by 4 bases, with 13 bases left in between. CDR3 length equals 14 residues. CDR3 DNA: TGTGCCAGCAGTTCCTTAGGAGGCGGAGAGACCCAGTACTTC. Protein: CASSSLGGGETQYF.

The chain uses TRBV27 and TRBJ2-5, with 9 positions matching TRBD2. Looked up from germline, CDR1 is MNHEY and CDR2 is SMNVEV (reference sequence). The length of the CDR3 is 15 residues. V was pared by 3 bases and J by 3 bases, with 5 bases of the junction left unmatched. CDR3 nucleotides: TGTGCCAGCAGTTTGTGGACTAGCGCGAAAGAGACCCAGTACTTC. Encoded protein: CASSLWTSAKETQYF.

This chain uses TRBV6-2 or TRBV6-3 with TRBJ2-2; 8 nucleotides agree with TRBD1. Trimming took 7 bases from V and 3 from J; bases not matched to a gene: 7. This CDR3 comprises 15 residues. Germline values: CDR1 MNHEY, CDR2 SVGEGT. The CDR3 coding sequence is TGTGCCAGCATTCGGACAGGGACGCACACCGGGGAGCTGTTTTTT. It encodes CASIRTGTHTGELFF.

With regard to this clonotype: This may be a read error: a much more frequent sequence differs by one nucleotide. The CDR3 carries no conserved terminal phenylalanine or tryptophan, so it likely arises from a read error. The CDR3 bases are TGTGCCAGCAGGCAGACGGGAAACATGCTAGGGGCTCTGGCGCAGCCCCAGCATTAT. Its translation: CASRQTGNMLGALAQPQHY. The chain joins TRBV6-1 to TRBJ1-5; a weak D match, TRBD1 (5 bases). V was cut by 6 bases and J by 7 bases, with 31 bases left in between. CDR1 is MNHNS and CDR2 is SASEGT in the germline V gene. The CDR3 loop spans 19 amino acids.

The chain combines TRBV3-1 with TRBJ2-5; 9 nucleotides align to TRBD2. The CDR3 is 17 amino acids. Germline CDR1 and CDR2: LGHDT and YNNKEL (reference sequence). Germline trimming cut 0 bases from V and 2 bases from J; bases unmatched to any gene: 7. CDR3 sequence: CASSQEITRGGQETQYF. Written as DNA, the CDR3 is TGTGCCAGCAGCCAAGAGATTACGCGGGGGGGACAAGAGACCCAGTACTTC.

This chain uses TRBV11-1 with TRBJ2-3; 9 bases align to TRBD2. Germline CDR1 reads SGHAT; CDR2 reads FQDESV (reference sequence). This CDR3 spans 18 amino acids. The junction had 14 bases not matched to a gene; V was cut back by 5 bases and J by 2 bases. The DNA of the CDR3 is TGTGCCAGCAGCCACTCCCAGCTAGCGGGAAAACCCACAGATACGCAGTATTTT. Protein product: CASSHSQLAGKPTDTQYF.

This clonotype appeared a few times. This chain connects TRBV4-1 to TRBJ2-1; TRBD2 matches at 9 bases. From germline, CDR1 is MGHRA and CDR2 YSYEKL. The trim removed 0 bases at V and 4 bases at J, leaving 7 bases unmatched. This CDR3 is built from 17 residues. The CDR3 reads CASSQDLTSGLYNEQFF. CDR3 DNA: TGCGCCAGCAGCCAAGATTTGACTAGCGGCTTATACAATGAGCAGTTCTTC.

CDR3 region: CASSRAGQPPYEQYF. In DNA, the CDR3 is TGTGCCAGCAGCCGGGCGGGACAACCGCCCTACGAGCAGTACTTC. The V call is TRBV7-9, the J call TRBJ2-7; D assignment may be TRBD1 or TRBD2 (6 bases each). CDR1 is SEHNR, CDR2 FQNEAQ, per germline (reference sequence). CDR3 length: 15 residues. Trimming left V 5 bases short and J 2 bases short, with 16 bases between.

This clonotype came up a few times. This chain connects TRBV6-1 to TRBJ2-2; 9 bases map to TRBD1. Germline V lookup: CDR1 MNHNS, CDR2 SASEGT. Germline trimming cut 2 bases from V and 4 bases from J; bases unmatched to any gene: 5. This CDR3 is built from 16 residues. CDR3 in amino acids: CASSENRGLITGELFF. CDR3 DNA: TGTGCCAGCAGTGAAAACAGGGGGCTGATCACCGGGGAGCTGTTTTTT.

This clonotype was detected only a few times. The V call is TRBV9, the J call TRBJ2-7, with a possible D match to TRBD1 (6 bases). CDR1 and CDR2 from the germline V gene are SGDLS and YYNGEE. V gave up 0 bases and J gave up 0 bases, with 13 bases separating them. This CDR3 contains 16 residues. The CDR3, as DNA: TGTGCCAGCAGCGTAGGGGACAAGGTTACCTCCTACGAGCAGTACTTC. This codes for CASSVGDKVTSYEQYF.